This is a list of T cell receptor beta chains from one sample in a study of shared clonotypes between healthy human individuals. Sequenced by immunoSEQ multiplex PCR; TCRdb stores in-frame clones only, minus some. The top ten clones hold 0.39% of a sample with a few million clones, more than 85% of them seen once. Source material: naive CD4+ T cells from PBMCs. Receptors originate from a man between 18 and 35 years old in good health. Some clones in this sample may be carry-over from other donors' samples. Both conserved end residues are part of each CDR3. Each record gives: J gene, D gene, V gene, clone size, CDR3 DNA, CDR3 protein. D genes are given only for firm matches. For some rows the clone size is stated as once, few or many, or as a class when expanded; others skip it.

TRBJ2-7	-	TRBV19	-	TGTGCCAGTAGGACGGGAGCCTCCTACGAGCAGTACTTC	CASRTGASYEQYF
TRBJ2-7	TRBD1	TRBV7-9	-	TGTGCCAGCAGCCAACTACGACAGGGGGGTGACGAGCAGTACTTC	CASSQLRQGGDEQYF
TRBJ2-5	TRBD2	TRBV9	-	TGTGCCAGCAGCGTAGATAGCGGGAGGGAGACCCAGTACTTC	CASSVDSGRETQYF
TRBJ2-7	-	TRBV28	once	TGTGCCAGCCTGAGCGGCAGGGGTTTCTACGAGCAGTACTTC	CASLSGRGFYEQYF
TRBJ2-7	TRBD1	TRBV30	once	TGTGCCTGGAGTGTAAGAGTCAGGCTTGGACAGGGCTACGAGCAGTACTTC	CAWSVRVRLGQGYEQYF
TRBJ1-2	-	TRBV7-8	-	TGTGCCAGCAGATACGGAGGAGGGGTCGCCAGGGCCTATGGCTACACCTTC	CASRYGGGVARAYGYTF
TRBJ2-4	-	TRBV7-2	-	TGTGCCAGCAGCTTAGGCGGGTCCGGAAACATTCAGTACTTC	CASSLGGSGNIQYF
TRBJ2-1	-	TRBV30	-	TGTGCCTGGAAGATGGGCTACAATGAGCAGTTCTTC	CAWKMGYNEQFF
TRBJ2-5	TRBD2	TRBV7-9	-	TGTGCCAGCAGCTTAAAAGGGACTAGGGTCGAAGAGACCCAGTACTTC	CASSLKGTRVEETQYF
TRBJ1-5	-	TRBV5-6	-	TGTGCCAGCAGCTTGAGGGGAATGAGGCAGCCCCAGCATTTT	CASSLRGMRQPQHF
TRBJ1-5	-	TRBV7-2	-	TGTGCCAGCAGCTTAGCCCGGGAGGGACAGCCCCAGCATTTT	CASSLAREGQPQHF
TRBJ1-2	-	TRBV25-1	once	TGTGCCAGCAGTGAATTCAAGGAAAACTATGGCTACACCTTC	CASSEFKENYGYTF
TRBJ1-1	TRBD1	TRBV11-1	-	TGTGCCAGCAGCTTAGCAATCGGGATGACAGGGGGTGCGAACACTGAAGCTTTCTTT	CASSLAIGMTGGANTEAFF
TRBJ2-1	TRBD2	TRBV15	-	TGTGCCACCAGCGTCGGGACTACCCATTACAATGAGCAGTTCTTC	CATSVGTTHYNEQFF
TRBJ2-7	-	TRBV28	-	TGTGCCAGCAGATCTCTTCGACAGGACTTCTCCTACGAGCAGTACTTC	CASRSLRQDFSYEQYF
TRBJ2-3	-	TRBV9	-	TGTGCCAGCAGCGGCCGTGTGGATACGCAGTATTTT	CASSGRVDTQYF
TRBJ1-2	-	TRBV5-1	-	TGCGCCAGCAGCTTATCCGGGACATTCAACTATGGCTACACCTTC	CASSLSGTFNYGYTF
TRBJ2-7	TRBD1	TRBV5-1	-	TGCGCCAGCAGCTTGGGGGCCAGGGGGCAAACGCGGGCCTACGAGCAGTACTTC	CASSLGARGQTRAYEQYF
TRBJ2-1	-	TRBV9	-	TGTGCCAGCAGCCCCCGGGCTTCCAATGAGCAGTTCTTC	CASSPRASNEQFF
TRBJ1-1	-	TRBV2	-	TGTGCCGGCAGTGGTCGCACAGGGAGGACTGAAGCTTTCTTT	CAGSGRTGRTEAFF
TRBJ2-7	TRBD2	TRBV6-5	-	TGTGCCAGCAGTTACGGCTCGCGGGGGTCCTACGAGCAGTACTTC	CASSYGSRGSYEQYF
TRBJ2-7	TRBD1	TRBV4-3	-	TGCGCCAGCAGCCAAACCGGGACAGGGGCCTACGAGCAGTACTTC	CASSQTGTGAYEQYF